This T cell receptor (beta chain) was obtained from a study of beta chain features in type 1 diabetes. Study-wide background: In age, gender and cell yields, patients were similar to healthy donors.

Points on this clone: The antigen is unknown.

Unmatched junction bases numbered 13, after V lost 5 bases and J lost 11 bases. The germline gives CDR1 MDHEN, CDR2 SYDVKM. The length of the CDR3 is 15 residues. Reverse transcribing all isolated RNA meant expressed TCRB transcripts were sequenced. Using immunoSEQ multiplex PCR, the repertoire was profiled, and TCRdb retains in-frame clones only, with some absent. The sample records about 23,000 clones, about 50% being singletons. General study findings and limits: It was among patients, rather than healthy donors, that naive, central memory and Treg TCRB repertoires appeared more similar. Junctions at VDJ sites from type 1 diabetes patients had fewer insertions and more deletions. For Type 1 diabetes patients, all four CD4+ subsets carried TCRB CDR3s that were moderately but significantly shorter.

The chain couples TRBV28 to TRBJ1-1; 11 bases match TRBD1. This TCR derives from a man younger than 30 with type 1 diabetes. Material for sequencing was stem cell memory CD4+ T cells from blood. The DNA of the CDR3 is TGTGCCAGCAGTAACGGCGGACAGGGGGCGATCGGGGCTTTCTTT. Its translation: CASSNGGQGAIGAFF.